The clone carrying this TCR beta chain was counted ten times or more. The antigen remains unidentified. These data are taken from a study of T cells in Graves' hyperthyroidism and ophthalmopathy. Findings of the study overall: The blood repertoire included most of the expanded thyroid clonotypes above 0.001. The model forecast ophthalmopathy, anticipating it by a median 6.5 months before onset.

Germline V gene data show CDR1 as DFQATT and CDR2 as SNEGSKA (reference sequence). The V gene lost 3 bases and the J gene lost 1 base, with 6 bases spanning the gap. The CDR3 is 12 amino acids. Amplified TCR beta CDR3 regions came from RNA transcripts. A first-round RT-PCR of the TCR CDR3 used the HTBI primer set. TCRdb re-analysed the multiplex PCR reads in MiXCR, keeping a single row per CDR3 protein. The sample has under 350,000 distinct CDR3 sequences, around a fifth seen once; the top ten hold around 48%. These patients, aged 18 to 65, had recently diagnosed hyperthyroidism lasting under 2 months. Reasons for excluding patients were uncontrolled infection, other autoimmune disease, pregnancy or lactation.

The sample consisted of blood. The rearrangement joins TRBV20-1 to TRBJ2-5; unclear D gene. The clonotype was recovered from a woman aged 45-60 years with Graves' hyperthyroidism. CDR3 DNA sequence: TGCAGTGCTAGTTTGGGCCAAGAGACCCAGTACTTC. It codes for CSASLGQETQYF.